Shown below are 32 T cell receptor beta chains from a single sample sequenced in a study of blood T cell repertoires in COVID-19. The assay was immunoSEQ multiplex PCR, and TCRdb's table has in-frame clones only and misses some. The data hold 290,000 or so clones, with approximately 89% observed a single time. Material for sequencing was PBMCs or T cells enriched from blood (not recorded which). Every receptor here comes from a woman under 30 who had recovered from COVID-19.

The V and J genes are TRBV19 and TRBJ1-2, with TRBD1 identical over 7 bases. Germline CDR1 reads LNHDA; CDR2 reads SQIVND (reference sequence). The CDR3 loop spans 14 amino acids. The V and J ends lost 8 bases and 3 bases, in that order; junction bases with no gene match: 9. DNA of the CDR3: TGTGCCAGTCCTTTACCGGGACAGCACTATGGCTACACCTTC. This gives the protein CASPLPGQHYGYTF.

The chain links TRBV7-9 to TRBJ1-6; 8 bases fit TRBD1. Germline CDR1 reads SEHNR; CDR2 reads FQNEAQ (reference sequence). With V trimmed by 5 bases and J by 6 bases, 9 bases remained unmatched. This CDR3 is built from 16 residues. In nucleotides, the CDR3 is TGTGCCAGCAGCAGGGGGACAGGCATGACTAATTCACCCCTCCACTTT. Its protein is CASSRGTGMTNSPLHF.

The chain uses TRBV27 and TRBJ2-1; D may be TRBD1 (6 bases). Germline V lookup: CDR1 MNHEY, CDR2 SMNVEV (reference sequence). Trimming cost V 2 bases and J 3 bases, with 8 bases left between them. The CDR3 contains 14 residues. DNA of the CDR3: TGTGCCAGCAGTTTAAACAGGGTCTACAATGAGCAGTTCTTC. Protein sequence: CASSLNRVYNEQFF.

This clone was found once. V is TRBV7-3 and J is TRBJ2-2, with 9 bases that match TRBD2. CDR3 length: 18 amino acids. The germline V gene has CDR1 SGHTA and CDR2 FQGTGA. V shed 11 bases, J shed 6 bases, and the junction held 22 bases outside the gene matches. The CDR3 loop reads CAGTLIGLAGGPPGELFF. The CDR3 DNA sequence: TGTGCCGGTACCCTTATCGGGTTGGCGGGAGGGCCCCCCGGGGAGCTGTTTTTT.

V and J are TRBV5-6 and TRBJ2-7; 8 nucleotides line up with TRBD2. Germline CDR1 is SGHDT and CDR2 is YYEEEE. Unmatched junction bases numbered 12, after V lost 3 bases and J lost 1 base. The CDR3 runs to 17 residues. The CDR3 reads CASSYLSASGLSYEQYF. CDR3 coding DNA: TGTGCCAGCAGCTACCTATCGGCTAGCGGGCTTTCCTACGAGCAGTACTTC.

The V and J genes are TRBV3-1 (or the pseudogene TRBV3-2) and TRBJ2-3, with 8 bases fitting TRBD2. Germline assignment: CDR1 LGHDT and CDR2 YNNKEL (reference sequence). The CDR3 sequence is 14 residues long. Losses at the gene ends were 4 bases for V and 1 base for J; bases not matched to a gene: 1. The CDR3, as DNA: TGTGCCAGCAGCCTAGCGGGACGCACAGATACGCAGTATTTT. Translated: CASSLAGRTDTQYF.

This clone was recorded once. The chain recombines TRBV12-3 or TRBV12-4 with TRBJ1-3; D gene unclear. Trimming pared 5 bases from V and 7 bases from J, leaving 6 bases between. CDR3 length: 11 residues. Here the CDR3 reads CASSRGNTIYF. The CDR3 bases are TGTGCCAGCAGTCGCGGTAACACCATATATTTT.

This clone was counted once. The chain uses TRBV27 and TRBJ2-7, with 10 bases identical to TRBD2. Trimming removed 5 bases from V and 2 bases from J; junction bases left unmatched: 9. Per the germline V gene, CDR1 is MNHEY and CDR2 is SMNVEV (reference sequence). This CDR3 has 16 residues. Here the CDR3 DNA reads TGTGCCAGCAGTCTTCAAAACCTAGCGGGAGCCTACGAGCAGTACTTC. This encodes CASSLQNLAGAYEQYF.

The rearrangement joins TRBV7-8 to TRBJ2-1; 13 positions match TRBD2. The CDR3 loop spans 21 amino acids. Germline assignment: CDR1 SGHVS and CDR2 FQNEAQ. V was pared by 0 bases and J by 0 bases, with 11 bases of the junction left unmatched. This CDR3 reads CASSLALGGLAGPISYNEQFF. The CDR3 DNA reads as TGTGCCAGCAGCTTAGCGCTTGGGGGACTAGCGGGGCCCATCTCCTACAATGAGCAGTTCTTC. The whole variable domain, remainder taken from reference TRBV7-8 and TRBJ2-1, is GAGVSQSPRYKVAKRGQDVALRCDPISGHVSLFWYQQALGQGPEFLTYFQNEAQLDKSGLPSDRFFAERPEGSVSTLKIQRTQQEDSAVYLCASSLALGGLAGPISYNEQFFGPGTRLTVL.

The chain carries TRBV9 and TRBJ2-7; 9 bases are shared with TRBD1. The CDR3 is 14 amino acids. The V segment lost 2 bases and the J segment 3 bases; nucleotides outside the gene matches: 3. Germline V lookup: CDR1 SGDLS, CDR2 YYNGEE. The CDR3 DNA reads TGTGCCAGCAGCGTCGGACAGGGGTTCTACGAGCAGTACTTC. Protein: CASSVGQGFYEQYF.

The J gene is TRBJ1-6, the V gene TRBV27; possible D gene TRBD1, 6 bases. Trimming removed 7 bases from V and 6 bases from J, with 13 bases in between. Germline loops: CDR1 MNHEY, CDR2 SMNVEV (reference sequence). The CDR3 length is 14 residues. CDR3 loop: CASKTGNSNSPLHF. CDR3 nucleotide sequence: TGTGCCAGCAAAACAGGGAACAGTAATTCACCCCTCCACTTT.

The chain uses TRBV27 and TRBJ1-5; D remains unclear. The CDR3 runs 13 residues. Deletions cut 2 bases from V and 2 bases from J, with 4 bases between. Germline CDR1 is MNHEY and CDR2 is SMNVEV (reference sequence). This chain's CDR3 is CASSLVGNQPQHF. CDR3 nucleotide sequence: TGTGCCAGCAGTTTAGTAGGCAATCAGCCCCAGCATTTT.

CDR3 nucleotides: TGTGCCAGCATAGCTAGCGGGGATTCCTACGAGCAGTACTTC. Amino acid sequence: CASIASGDSYEQYF. The rearrangement uses TRBV7-9 and TRBJ2-7; the match to TRBD2 covers 9 bases. The V gene end was trimmed by 7 bases and the J gene end by 1 base; junction bases not matched to a gene: 5. The CDR3 has 14 residues. Germline values: CDR1 SEHNR, CDR2 FQNEAQ (reference sequence).

The V call is TRBV27, the J call TRBJ1-2, with D perhaps TRBD1 (6 bases). CDR1 and CDR2 from the germline V gene are MNHEY and SMNVEV (reference sequence). This CDR3 region has 14 residues. Trimming left V 6 bases short and J 5 bases short, with 16 bases between. CDR3 protein: CASSLGGAGYGYTF. Here the CDR3 DNA reads TGTGCCAGCAGCCTAGGGGGGGCAGGATATGGCTACACCTTC.

The chain employs TRBV5-1 and TRBJ2-3; 7 bases are a match to TRBD1. Germline CDR1 and CDR2: SGHRS and YFSETQ. This CDR3 is 14 amino acids long. Unmatched junction bases numbered 4, after V lost 4 bases and J lost 2 bases. The CDR3 DNA sequence: TGCGCCAGCAGCCGGGACAGAGCCACAGATACGCAGTATTTT. It is translated as CASSRDRATDTQYF.

The rearrangement links TRBV6-2 or TRBV6-3 to TRBJ2-1; 7 positions match TRBD1. J gave up 8 bases and V 5 bases, and 9 bases lay outside the gene matches. Looked up from germline, CDR1 is MNHEY and CDR2 is SVGEGT. This CDR3 spans 14 amino acids. The CDR3 spells CASSPWTGKDEQFF. The CDR3 DNA follows: TGTGCCAGCAGTCCCTGGACAGGTAAGGATGAGCAGTTCTTC.

This chain joins TRBV7-8 and TRBJ1-4; D is possibly TRBD1 (6 bases). Trimming removed 5 bases from V and 3 bases from J, with 16 bases in between. Germline values: CDR1 SGHVS, CDR2 FQNEAQ. There are 16 residues in the CDR3. CDR3 nucleotide sequence: TGTGCCAGCAGCCCTAACAGGGTGGCGGCTAATGAAAAACTGTTTTTT. This translates into CASSPNRVAANEKLFF.

The V and J genes are TRBV15 and TRBJ1-2, with TRBD1 matching over 8 bases. CDR3 length: 15 amino acids. The V gene's germline CDR1 is LNHNV and CDR2 YYDKDF (reference sequence). The junction had 5 bases not matched to a gene; V was cut back by 0 bases and J by 5 bases. CDR3 loop: CATSRDRGRVYGYTF. CDR3 sequence (DNA): TGTGCCACCAGCAGAGACAGGGGGCGGGTTTATGGCTACACCTTC.

The chain recombines TRBV7-9 with TRBJ1-5; possible D gene TRBD1, 5 bases. Germline V gene sequence: CDR1 SEHNR, CDR2 FQNEAQ (reference sequence). The CDR3 loop spans 16 amino acids. The V and J ends lost 0 bases and 6 bases respectively, with 15 bases between them. CDR3 DNA: TGTGCCAGCAGCTTAGCGAGTGGAGGGGAGAGTCAGCCCCAGCATTTT. Encoded protein: CASSLASGGESQPQHF. Full variable domain (missing parts from reference TRBV7-9 and TRBJ1-5): DTGVSQNPRHKITKRGQNVTFRCDPISEHNRLYWYRQTLGQGPEFLTYFQNEAQLEKSRLLSDRFSAERPKGSFSTLEIQRTEQGDSAMYLCASSLASGGESQPQHFGDGTRLSIL.

V usage is TRBV15 and J usage is TRBJ1-5; D is ambiguous. Germline V gene lookup returns CDR1 LNHNV and CDR2 YYDKDF (reference sequence). This CDR3 has 15 amino acids. Trimming removed 4 bases at V and 6 bases at J, with 16 bases between. The CDR3 loop reads CATSKERVLGQPQHF. The CDR3 DNA follows: TGTGCCACCAGCAAAGAACGAGTTCTAGGTCAGCCCCAGCATTTT.

J is TRBJ1-2 and V is TRBV27; 7 positions match TRBD1. The CDR3 is made up of 15 amino acids. The trim removed 6 bases at V and 7 bases at J, leaving 14 bases unmatched. Germline V gene lookup returns CDR1 MNHEY and CDR2 SMNVEV (reference sequence). The DNA of the CDR3 is TGTGCCAGCAGCCCCCGCGACGACAGGGCGGCTGGCTACACCTTC. Protein: CASSPRDDRAAGYTF.

This clone was detected once. This chain uses TRBV6-6 with TRBJ2-7; unclear D gene. V lost 4 bases and J lost 3, with 4 bases in between. The length of the CDR3 is 11 residues. The germline CDR1 and CDR2 sequences are MNHNY and SVGAGI (reference sequence). CDR3 residues: CASSFLYEQYF. CDR3 DNA sequence: TGTGCCAGCAGTTTCCTCTACGAGCAGTACTTC.

The chain joins TRBV4-3 to TRBJ2-1, with 8 bases fitting TRBD2. There are 13 residues in the CDR3. Germline V gene lookup returns CDR1 LGHNA and CDR2 YSLEER. After removal of 6 bases from V and 12 bases from J, the junction contained 10 bases not matched to a gene. CDR3 in DNA: TGCGCCAGCAGTTTAGGCCCACGGGAGGGGCAGTTCTTC. Translating gives CASSLGPREGQFF.

This chain joins TRBV4-1 and TRBJ2-7; 13 bases match TRBD2. CDR3 size: 16 residues. V shed 3 bases, J shed 1 base, and the junction held 3 bases outside the gene matches. Germline V gene data show CDR1 as MGHRA and CDR2 as YSYEKL. The CDR3 nucleotides read TGCGCCAGCAGCCAGCCGACTAGCGGGGGGTCCTACGAGCAGTACTTC. Protein: CASSQPTSGGSYEQYF.

The chain is built from TRBV4-3 and TRBJ1-2; 8 bases map to TRBD1. This CDR3 has 15 residues. The V and J ends lost 3 bases and 7 bases, in that order; junction bases with no gene match: 10. Germline V gives CDR1 LGHNA, CDR2 YSLEER. In DNA form, the CDR3 reads TGCGCCAGCAGCCAGATCTCCAGGGGGCCGGGTGGCTACACCTTC. This encodes CASSQISRGPGGYTF.

The chain is built from TRBV28 and TRBJ1-5, with 8 bases that match TRBD1. V dropped 5 bases and J dropped 11; count of bases not matched to a gene: 8. The CDR3 has 13 residues. The germline V gene has CDR1 MDHEN and CDR2 SYDVKM. CDR3 nucleotide sequence: TGTGCCAGCAGTCCCATCGGACAGGGCTCCCAGCATTTT. It yields the protein CASSPIGQGSQHF.

J is TRBJ1-3 and V is TRBV5-1; D uncertain. V gave up 0 bases and J gave up 0 bases, with 4 bases separating them. This CDR3 comprises 14 residues. Germline CDR1 SGHRS, CDR2 YFSETQ. The CDR3 protein is CASSLADSGNTIYF. In nucleotides, the CDR3 is TGCGCCAGCAGCTTGGCAGACTCTGGAAACACCATATATTTT.

J is TRBJ2-5 and V is TRBV19; 8 bases agree with TRBD2. Germline V CDR1 and CDR2: LNHDA, SQIVND (reference sequence). The CDR3 length is 14 residues. V lost 3 bases to trimming and J lost 4 bases; unmatched junction nucleotides: 4. CDR3: CASSIRTSLETQYF. CDR3 nucleotides: TGTGCCAGTAGTATTCGGACTAGCTTAGAGACCCAGTACTTC. Filled out from reference TRBV19 and TRBJ2-5, the complete variable domain reads DGGITQSPKYLFRKEGQNVTLSCEQNLNHDAMYWYRQDPGQGLRLIYYSQIVNDFQKGDIAEGYSVSREKKESFPLTVTSAQKNPTAFYLCASSIRTSLETQYFGPGTRLLVL.

This clone came up once. The rearrangement joins TRBV2 to TRBJ2-1; 11 nucleotides align to TRBD2. The CDR3 consists of 15 residues. The junction had 0 bases not matched to a gene; V was cut back by 3 bases and J by 2 bases. Germline-derived CDR1 and CDR2 are SNHLY and FYNNEI. CDR3 in DNA: TGTGCCAGCAGTGATAGCGGGGGGGCCTACAATGAGCAGTTCTTC. This gives the protein CASSDSGGAYNEQFF. The full variable domain, its missing parts supplied by reference TRBV2 and TRBJ2-1, is EPEVTQTPSHQVTQMGQEVILRCVPISNHLYFYWYRQILGQKVEFLVSFYNNEISEKSEIFDDQFSVERPDGSNFTLKIRSTKLEDSAMYFCASSDSGGAYNEQFFGPGTRLTVL.

This chain uses TRBV27 with TRBJ2-1, with 11 bases matching TRBD2. The CDR3 covers 16 residues. V trimming: 3 bases; J trimming: 0 bases; junction bases outside the gene matches: 1. Germline V gene lookup returns CDR1 MNHEY and CDR2 SMNVEV (reference sequence). The CDR3 here is CASSFSGRASYNEQFF. CDR3 in DNA: TGTGCCAGCAGTTTTAGCGGGAGGGCCTCCTACAATGAGCAGTTCTTC.

The chain carries TRBV28 and TRBJ2-1, with 10 bases matching TRBD2. The CDR3 spans 16 residues. Germline V lookup: CDR1 MDHEN, CDR2 SYDVKM. The V segment lost 5 bases and the J segment 5 bases; nucleotides outside the gene matches: 9. The CDR3 region is CASSHPLAGVNNEQFF. CDR3 DNA: TGTGCCAGCAGTCATCCTCTAGCGGGAGTCAACAATGAGCAGTTCTTC.

The chain carries TRBV6-6 and TRBJ2-7, with TRBD2 as a possible D gene (7 bases). This CDR3 has 15 amino acids. Germline lookup yields CDR1 MNHNY and CDR2 SVGAGI (reference sequence). The V end was cut by 2 bases, the J end by 2 bases, with 13 bases between. For the CDR3, the DNA is TGTGCCAGCAGTTACGGGGGGGCAGGACCCTACGAGCAGTACTTC. It specifies CASSYGGAGPYEQYF.